The present T cell receptor beta chain was sequenced within a study of T cells in localized non-small cell lung cancer (dated by TCRdb to between 2020 and 2021). Study-wide context: The study analyzed T cell repertoires of hundreds of early-stage NSCLC patients, comparing tumors and uninvolved tumor-adjacent lungs. The cohort consisted of about 240 treatment-naive NSCLC patients whose localized lung tumors had been resected. The mean age of the NSCLC patients was roughly 63 years, with 130 or so men and around 99 women.

On the study overall, not on this receptor specifically: Uninvolved tumor-adjacent lung showed the highest T cell clonality, higher than tumor, which suggests more focused antigenic responses in the uninvolved tumor-adjacent lung. Because of the exploratory design, TCR variables were selected using unadjusted p-values without false-discovery rate correction. Of the top 100 tumor clones, a median of 57 were detected in paired uninvolved adjacent lung; under 35 were also among that lung's top 100. Because multi-region sequencing of the tumors was not done, intratumor heterogeneity could not be ruled out. Longer overall survival was associated with higher T cell density in blood, whereas shorter survival was associated with higher clonality in adjacent lung.

CDR3 length: 15 amino acids, cysteine to phenylalanine. CDR3 DNA is the only sequence kept; it has 45 bases, read in frame from the first base. At diagnosis, peripheral blood, uninvolved tumor-adjacent lung and tumor were collected and were preserved as a mix of fresh-frozen and FFPE material. For TCR repertoire profiling, blood samples were analyzed as peripheral blood mononuclear cells. The immunoSEQ Assay was used to sequence TCR beta CDR3 regions from DNA. The study's own analysis went as follows. To compute T cell density, TCR beta template counts were normalized to usable DNA, which was estimated by amplifying housekeeping genes. The preseqR package was used to estimate richness by extrapolating to 400,000 templates for PBMC samples and to 120,000 templates for tissue samples. Clonality was defined as one minus Pielou's evenness. Tissue-enriched TCRs were identified through differential abundance testing performed on productive amino-acid clonotypes, with a minimum total count of 5 and an alpha of 0.1. The Jaccard Index and the Morisita Overlap Index were used to quantify repertoire overlap between compartments. GLIPH grouped TCR beta CDR3s together with public tetramer-defined viral CDR3s, and a viral motif had to include at least three viral sequences and show V-gene enrichment. TCRdb stores this immuneACCESS table with in-frame sequences only. Part of the clones is absent; in the studies checked, under half of the shortfall reflects unresolved V genes, and no reason is known for the rest. The V and J calls and clone size come from that table; D and trimming were worked out from the DNA. Here the sample has about 70,000 clones; 84% occur a single time. The top ten clonotypes cover approximately 1.3% of the sample.

Note on this clone: No cognate antigen has been identified for it. Per-base quality was not reported, and no clone a single base away is much larger than it.

Here the chain combines TRBV21-1 and TRBJ2-7; the table's TRBD1 call for D was not verified on the DNA. TRBV21-1 is assigned pseudogene status. The sample consisted of peripheral blood, taken before any cancer treatment. The TCR originated in a female donor aged 60 or older with stage I lung adenocarcinoma. The DNA sequence is given as TGTGCCAGCAGCCTACCCTTGACAGGGGAGAACGAGCAGTACTTC. The encoded protein is CASSLPLTGENEQYF.